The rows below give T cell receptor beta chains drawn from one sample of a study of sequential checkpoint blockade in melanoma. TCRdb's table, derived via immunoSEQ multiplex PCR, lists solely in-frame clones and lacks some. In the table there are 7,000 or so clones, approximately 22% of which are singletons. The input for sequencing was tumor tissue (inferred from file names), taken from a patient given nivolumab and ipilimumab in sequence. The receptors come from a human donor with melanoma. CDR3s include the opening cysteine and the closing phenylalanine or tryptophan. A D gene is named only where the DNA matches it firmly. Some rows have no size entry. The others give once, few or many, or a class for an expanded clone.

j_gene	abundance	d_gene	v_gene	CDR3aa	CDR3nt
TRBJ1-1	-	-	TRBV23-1	CASSPNRDPEAFF	TGCGCCAGCAGTCCAAACAGGGACCCTGAAGCTTTCTTT
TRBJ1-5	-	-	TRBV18	CASSPGRDQPQHF	TGTGCCAGCTCACCAGGGAGAGATCAGCCCCAGCATTTT
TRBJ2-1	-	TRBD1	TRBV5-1	CASSLGQGAHNEQFF	TGCGCCAGCAGCTTGGGACAGGGGGCCCACAATGAGCAGTTCTTC
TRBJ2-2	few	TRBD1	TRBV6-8	CASRTLGQGDTGELFF	TGTGCCAGCAGGACATTGGGACAGGGGGACACCGGGGAGCTGTTTTTT
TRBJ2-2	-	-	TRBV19	CATRVLGINGELFF	TGTGCCACCAGGGTTCTGGGGATCAACGGGGAGCTGTTTTTT
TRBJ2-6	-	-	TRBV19	CASSIDPGPTSGANVLTF	TGTGCCAGTAGTATAGACCCGGGGCCGACCTCTGGGGCCAACGTCCTGACTTTC
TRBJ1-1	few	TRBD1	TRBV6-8	CATQGALGTEAFF	TGTGCCACGCAGGGGGCATTGGGTACTGAAGCTTTCTTT
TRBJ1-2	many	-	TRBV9	CASSTTSTDTNYGYTF	TGTGCCAGCAGCACTACCTCGACAGATACAAACTATGGCTACACCTTC
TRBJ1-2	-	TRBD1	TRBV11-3	CASSIRSGQVDGYTF	TGTGCCAGCAGCATACGCTCGGGACAGGTGGATGGCTACACCTTC
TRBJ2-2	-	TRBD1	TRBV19	CASDRATGELFF	TGTGCCAGCGACAGGGCCACCGGGGAGCTGTTTTTT
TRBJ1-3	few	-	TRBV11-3	CASSLRADSSAIYF	TGTGCCAGCAGCTTAAGGGCCGACAGCTCCGCCATATATTTT
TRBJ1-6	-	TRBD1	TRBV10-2	CASSEIPTGGNSPLHF	TGCGCCAGCAGTGAGATCCCGACAGGGGGAAATTCACCCCTCCACTTT
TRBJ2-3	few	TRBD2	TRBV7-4	CASRSGGSDTQYF	TGTGCCAGCAGGAGCGGGGGATCAGATACGCAGTATTTT
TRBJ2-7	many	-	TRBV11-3	CASSLRSGGSGYEQYF	TGTGCCAGCAGCCTGAGATCCGGGGGTAGCGGTTACGAGCAGTACTTC
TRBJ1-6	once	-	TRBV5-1	CASSRDISHSPLHF	TGCGCCAGCAGTCGGGACATTAGTCATTCACCCCTCCACTTT
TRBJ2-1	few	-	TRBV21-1	CASSTASWAQPQFF	TGTGCCAGCAGCACAGCGTCATGGGCACAGCCACAGTTCTTC
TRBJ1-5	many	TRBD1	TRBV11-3	CASSKGQSNQPQHF	TGTGCCAGCAGCAAGGGACAGAGCAATCAGCCCCAGCATTTT
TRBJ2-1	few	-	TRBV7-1	CASSPRLGAGKEQFF	TGTGCCAGCAGCCCGCGACTCGGAGCCGGCAAAGAGCAGTTCTTC
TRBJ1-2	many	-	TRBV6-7	CASSPGDGYTF	TGTGCCAGCAGCCCCGGGGATGGCTACACCTTC
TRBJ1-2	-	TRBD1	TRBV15	CATSRARGQGAGGYTF	TGTGCCACCAGCAGAGCCCGGGGACAGGGGGCTGGGGGCTACACCTTC
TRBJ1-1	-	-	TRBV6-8	CASSYFGVPGWNTEAFF	TGTGCCAGCAGTTACTTCGGCGTGCCGGGGTGGAACACTGAAGCTTTCTTT
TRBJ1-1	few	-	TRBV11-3	CASSLRPGFNTEAFF	TGTGCCAGCAGCCTCCGCCCGGGGTTTAACACTGAAGCTTTCTTT
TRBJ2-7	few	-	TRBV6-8	CASRRDAGPLSYEQYF	TGTGCCAGCCGACGGGACGCCGGCCCGCTATCCTACGAGCAGTACTTC
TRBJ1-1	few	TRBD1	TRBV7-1	CASSPGTVTEAFF	TGTGCCAGCAGCCCCGGGACAGTCACTGAAGCTTTCTTT
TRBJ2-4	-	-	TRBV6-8	CASSGGGVAKNIQYF	TGTGCCAGCAGTGGAGGGGGGGTAGCCAAAAACATTCAGTACTTC
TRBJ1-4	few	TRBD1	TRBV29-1	CSVRGTGEKLFF	TGCAGCGTCAGGGGGACGGGTGAAAAACTGTTTTTT
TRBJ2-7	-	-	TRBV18	CASSLDRYEQYF	TGTGCCAGCTCACTGGACCGTTACGAGCAGTACTTC
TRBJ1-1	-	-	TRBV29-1	CSALGSGHFNTEAFF	TGCAGCGCCCTTGGCTCGGGACATTTTAACACTGAAGCTTTCTTT
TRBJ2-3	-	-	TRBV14	CASSQGPLDTQYF	TGTGCCAGCAGCCAAGGGCCGTTAGATACGCAGTATTTT
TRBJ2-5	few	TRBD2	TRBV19	CASSMNGAGGRQETQYF	TGTGCCAGTAGTATGAATGGGGCGGGGGGGCGTCAAGAGACCCAGTACTTC
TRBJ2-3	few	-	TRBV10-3	CAISESLDTQYF	TGTGCCATCAGTGAGTCTCTGGATACGCAGTATTTT
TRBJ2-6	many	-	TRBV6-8	CASRTGLRTGANVLTF	TGTGCCAGCAGGACAGGACTGAGGACTGGGGCCAACGTCCTGACTTTC
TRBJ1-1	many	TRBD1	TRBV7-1	CASSATETGGAFF	TGTGCCAGCAGCGCTACCGAGACAGGGGGAGCTTTCTTT
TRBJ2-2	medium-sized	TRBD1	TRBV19	CASSMGDRHTGELFF	TGTGCCAGTAGTATGGGGGACAGACACACCGGGGAGCTGTTTTTT
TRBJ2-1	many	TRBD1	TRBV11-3	CASSLGQGNYNEQFF	TGTGCCAGCAGCTTGGGACAGGGGAACTACAATGAGCAGTTCTTC
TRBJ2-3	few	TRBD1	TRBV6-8	CASSHRGPDTQYF	TGTGCCAGCAGCCACAGGGGACCAGATACGCAGTATTTT
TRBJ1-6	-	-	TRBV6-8	CASSYGGGAPPLHF	TGTGCCAGCAGTTACGGGGGGGGCGCACCTCCCCTCCACTTT
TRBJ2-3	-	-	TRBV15	CATSRETGVAADTQYF	TGTGCCACCAGCAGGGAAACAGGGGTAGCGGCAGATACGCAGTATTTT
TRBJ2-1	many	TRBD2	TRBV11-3	CASSLSGGASNYNEQFF	TGTGCCAGCAGCCTTAGCGGGGGGGCCAGCAATTACAATGAGCAGTTCTTC
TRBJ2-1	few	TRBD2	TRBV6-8	CASSYTSGGDNEQFF	TGTGCCAGCAGTTACACTAGCGGGGGGGACAATGAGCAGTTCTTC
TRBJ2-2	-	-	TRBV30	CAWGGMNTGELFF	TGTGCCTGGGGGGGAATGAACACCGGGGAGCTGTTTTTT
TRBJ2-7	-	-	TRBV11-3	CASSADGLSSYEQYF	TGTGCCAGCAGCGCCGACGGTTTGAGCTCCTACGAGCAGTACTTC
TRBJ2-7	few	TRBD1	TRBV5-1	CASSPDPDRVPYEQYF	TGCGCCAGCAGCCCGGACCCAGACAGGGTGCCGTACGAGCAGTACTTC
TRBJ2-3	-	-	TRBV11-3	CASSRYRGGGLTDTQYF	TGTGCCAGCAGCCGCTACCGAGGGGGGGGGCTCACAGATACGCAGTATTTT
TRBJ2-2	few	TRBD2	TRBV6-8	CASSKLAAGELFF	TGTGCCAGCAGTAAACTAGCGGCCGGGGAGCTGTTTTTT
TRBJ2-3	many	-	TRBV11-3	CASSPDSLGTDTQYF	TGTGCCAGCAGCCCGGACAGTCTTGGCACAGATACGCAGTATTTT
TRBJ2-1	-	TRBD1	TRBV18	CASSRGQNNEQFF	TGTGCCAGCTCACGGGGACAGAACAATGAGCAGTTCTTC
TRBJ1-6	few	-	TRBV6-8	CASSFLINSPLHF	TGTGCCAGCAGTTTTCTGATCAATTCACCCCTCCACTTT
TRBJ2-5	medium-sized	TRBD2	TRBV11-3	CASSLPQAGGRETQYF	TGTGCCAGCAGCTTGCCCCAGGCGGGGGGGAGGGAGACCCAGTACTTC
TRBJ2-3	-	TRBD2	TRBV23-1	CASSPATGGTTDTQYF	TGCGCCAGCAGCCCCGCCACGGGGGGGACCACAGATACGCAGTATTTT
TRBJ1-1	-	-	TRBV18	CASSQVPNTEAFF	TGTGCCAGCTCCCAGGTTCCGAACACTGAAGCTTTCTTT
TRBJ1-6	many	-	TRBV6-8	CASRRHSMSSYNSPLHF	TGTGCCAGCAGGAGACATAGCATGAGCTCCTATAATTCACCCCTCCACTTT
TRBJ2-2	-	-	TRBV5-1	CASTFARGAHTGELFF	TGCGCCAGCACCTTCGCGAGGGGGGCACACACCGGGGAGCTGTTTTTT